This T cell receptor (beta chain) is from a study of blood T cell repertoires in COVID-19. Study-wide context: The analysed material was cDNA or gDNA that came from T cells, B-cell-depleted T cells, or PBMCs.

The germline V gene has CDR1 MNHNS and CDR2 SASEGT. V was clipped by 3 bases and J by 2 bases, with 7 bases between them. The CDR3 consists of 14 residues. Data came from immunoSEQ multiplex PCR; TCRdb stores just in-frame clones and leaves some out. Of some 180,000 clones in the sample, 79% were seen once. This TCR came from a woman between 35 and 50 years old with COVID-19, enrolled during active disease. This chain uses TRBV6-1 with TRBJ1-4; no clear D gene. The sequenced material came from peripheral blood. DNA of the CDR3: TGTGCCAGCAGTGATACACAGACTAATGAAAAACTGTTTTTT. Amino acids: CASSDTQTNEKLFF.